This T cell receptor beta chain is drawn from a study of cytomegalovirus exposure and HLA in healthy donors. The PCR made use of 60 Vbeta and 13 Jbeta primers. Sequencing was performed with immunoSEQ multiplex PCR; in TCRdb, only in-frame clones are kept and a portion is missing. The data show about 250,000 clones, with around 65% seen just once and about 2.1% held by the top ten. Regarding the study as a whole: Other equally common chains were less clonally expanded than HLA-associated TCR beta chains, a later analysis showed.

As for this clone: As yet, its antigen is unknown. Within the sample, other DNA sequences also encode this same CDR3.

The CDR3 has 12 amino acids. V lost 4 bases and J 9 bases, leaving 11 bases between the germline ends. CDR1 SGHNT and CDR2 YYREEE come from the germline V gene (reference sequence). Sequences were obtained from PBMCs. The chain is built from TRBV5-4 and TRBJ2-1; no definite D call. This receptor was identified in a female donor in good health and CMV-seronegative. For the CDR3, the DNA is TGTGCCAGCAGCCCTACGTCTGGTGAGCAGTTCTTC. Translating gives CASSPTSGEQFF.